This T cell receptor beta chain was observed in a study of T cell changes during pregnancy in multiple sclerosis. Method: immunoSEQ multiplex PCR; TCRdb's copy keeps in-frame clones and lacks some. The top ten hold roughly 1.5% of the sample, which has 40,000 to 55,000 clones, about 90% seen once. With regard to this clone: Its ends do not fully match the called genes, so a read error is possible.

The CDR3 runs 11 residues. The germline V gene encodes CDR1 GTSNPN and CDR2 SVGIG (reference sequence). The sample here was peripheral blood, taken in the first trimester of pregnancy. This TCR was recovered from a female donor in good health, enrolled as a control in a pregnancy study. The rearrangement joins TRBV30 to TRBJ1-2; D unresolved. The CDR3 nucleotides read TGTGCCTTCCCCCTTCAGTCTCGGGTGTCCTTC. It is translated as CAFPLQSRVSF.